The next 5 T cell receptor beta chains were all read from a single sample in a study of cytomegalovirus exposure and HLA in healthy donors. Profiling relied on immunoSEQ multiplex PCR, and the TCRdb table lists in-frame clones only, not all of them. The sample includes tens of thousands of clones, 95% seen only once; the top ten take about 6%. The specimen sequenced was PBMCs. The receptor source for this set is a young woman in good health and CMV-seropositive.

This chain connects TRBV27 to TRBJ1-1; 7 positions match TRBD1. V lost 2 bases, J lost 6 bases, and 6 bases stayed unmatched. Looked up from germline, CDR1 is MNHEY and CDR2 is SMNVEV (reference sequence). CDR3 length: 14 amino acids. The CDR3 spells CASSLRGQYPEAFF. CDR3 sequence (DNA): TGTGCCAGCAGTTTACGGGGACAGTATCCTGAAGCTTTCTTT.

V and J are TRBV9 and TRBJ2-7; 7 bases map to TRBD2. CDR1 SGDLS and CDR2 YYNGEE come from the germline V gene. CDR3 size: 22 residues. V dropped 0 bases and J dropped 2; count of bases not matched to a gene: 26. The CDR3 loop is CASSVGEGGGTAQMGSPYEQYF. The CDR3 nucleotides are TGTGCCAGCAGCGTAGGGGAGGGAGGCGGGACGGCACAAATGGGGTCTCCCTACGAGCAGTACTTC.

This chain links TRBV9 with TRBJ2-2, with 9 nucleotides matching TRBD2. Germline V gives CDR1 SGDLS, CDR2 YYNGEE. V lost 5 bases and J lost 4; bases outside the gene matches: 6. CDR3 length: 15 residues. The CDR3 region has the DNA TGTGCCAGCAGTGATGCGGGGGGGACCACCGGGGAGCTGTTTTTT. This gives the protein CASSDAGGTTGELFF.

V gene TRBV6-5 combines with J gene TRBJ1-1; 7 bases are shared with TRBD1. This CDR3 has 14 residues. V lost 3 bases and J lost 5; bases outside the gene matches: 6. Per germline, CDR1 MNHEY and CDR2 SVGAGI. The CDR3 sequence: CASSYSSGGTEAFF. The CDR3 DNA reads TGTGCCAGCAGTTATTCATCAGGGGGAACTGAAGCTTTCTTT.

This clone was detected only once. V gene TRBV7-3 combines with J gene TRBJ2-7; 7 nucleotides agree with TRBD2. The CDR3 contains 13 residues. With V trimmed by 5 bases and J by 2 bases, 3 bases remained unmatched. In germline, CDR1 is SGHTA, CDR2 FQGTGA. The CDR3 spells CASSLGTTYEQYF. The CDR3 DNA follows: TGTGCCAGCAGCCTCGGGACTACCTACGAGCAGTACTTC.